The entry that follows covers one T cell receptor beta chain sequence. Per-base quality was not reported, and no clone a single base away is much larger than it. This specimen belongs to a study of graft-versus-host responses after intestinal transplantation (dated by TCRdb to the early 2020s). With respect to the entire study: The transplants that recipients received were multivisceral, liver-intestinal, or isolated intestinal. To identify alloreactive clones, pre-transplant mixed lymphocyte reaction products were sequenced and then compared with unstimulated pre-transplant donor and recipient T cells. A cohort of under 30 intestinal transplant recipients, including one retransplant, was enrolled, and a few patients lacking pretransplant specimens were excluded. Rather than being sequenced by the commercial service, samples from a few later patients were sequenced in-house on an Illumina MiSeq and processed with MiXCR. All recipients received anti-thymocyte globulin induction followed by maintenance tacrolimus and steroids for around three years. Graft-versus-host and host-versus-graft alloreactive T cell clones were tracked in the graft, circulation and bone marrow after intestinal transplantation using bulk TCR-beta CDR3 sequencing. A peak of at least 4% donor T cells among recipient peripheral blood mononuclear cells was the definition used for donor T cell macrochimerism. Paper-wide results and their limitations: Early after transplant, peak levels of circulating GvH clones were found to be associated with declines in HvG clones. The relatively low number and heterogeneity of intestinal transplant patients limited the conclusions. GvH clones turned up in recipient bone marrow, with some appearing earlier in ileal mucosa or blood, a pattern consistent with an intestinal mucosal origin. In patients with donor T cell macrochimerism, the allografts had high GvH to HvG T cell clonal ratios.

The library relied on the immunoSEQ multiplex PCR assay. In most patients, genomic DNA was isolated using the Qiagen DNeasy Blood and Tissue Kit and sent frozen to Adaptive Biotechnologies for TCR sequencing. High-throughput TCR-beta CDR3 sequencing of genomic DNA from most patients was performed by Adaptive Biotechnologies. In the source study's methods: Adaptive's ImmunoSEQ software supplied the TCR sequencing data for around 19 patients, while MiXCR and VDJtools were used to process a few other patients. CD4 versus CD8 sorting errors were corrected by removing sequences found in both subsets at a frequency ratio below 5:1. CDR3 nucleotide sequences shared between donor and recipient were removed because their origin could not be assigned. At least 2-fold expansion over unstimulated cells and a minimum CFSE-low frequency of 0.002% (template counts) or 0.001% (read counts) were required for clones to be classified as alloreactive. Clones detected in sequenced pre-transplant spleen, lymph node, or MLR CFSE-low populations of the donor or recipient were defined as mappable. Cumulative frequency of alloreactive clones was calculated as a percentage of all sequences weighted by copy number. TCRdb carries this immuneACCESS record with in-frame sequences only. Its versions omit some clonotypes, under half of them owing to an unresolved V gene in the studies checked, with the rest unexplained. V, J and clone size were drawn from that table, and D and trimming were deduced from the DNA. Recorded for this sample are 940 or so clones; around 47% of them occurred a single time. The top ten hold about 14% of the sample.

Explained via the paper, the time point label denotes: cells obtained before transplantation from donor or recipient. In mixed lymphocyte reactions, around 200,000 CFSE-labeled pre-transplant responders were plated with around 200,000 irradiated violet-dye-labeled stimulators and cultured for over five days. Proliferating CD3+CD4+CFSE-low and CD3+CD8+CFSE-low responder cells were FACS-sorted on a BD Influx sorter after the mixed lymphocyte reaction. Taken from the germline V gene, the CDR1 and CDR2 loops are SGHTA and FQGNSA. The V and J ends are trimmed by 2 bases and 1 base, leaving 5 bases between them. The CDR3, cysteine through phenylalanine, is 13 amino acids long. CDR3 DNA only is kept here, 39 bases in frame from base 1.

This TCR came from a human patient who was an organ donor for intestinal transplantation. Sequences were derived from alloreactive CD8+ T cells from a mixed lymphocyte reaction culture, sampled before transplantation. What the cell subset or site label conveys for this sample: CFSE-low proliferating T cells sorted from roughly six-day pre-transplant mixed lymphocyte reaction (GvH or HvG direction). The sequence links TRBV7-2 to TRBJ1-1; the D gene cannot be named for sure. The CDR3 region: CASSLSENTEAFF. The bases are TGTGCCAGCAGCTTATCAGAGAACACTGAAGCTTTCTTT. With the rest looked up from the reference TRBV7-2 and TRBJ1-1 genes rather than sequenced, the full variable domain is GAGVSQSPSNKVTEKGKDVELRCDPISGHTALYWYRQSLGQGLEFLIYFQGNSAPDKSGLPSDRFSAERTGGSVSTLTIQRTQQEDSAVYLCASSLSENTEAFFGQGTRLTVV.